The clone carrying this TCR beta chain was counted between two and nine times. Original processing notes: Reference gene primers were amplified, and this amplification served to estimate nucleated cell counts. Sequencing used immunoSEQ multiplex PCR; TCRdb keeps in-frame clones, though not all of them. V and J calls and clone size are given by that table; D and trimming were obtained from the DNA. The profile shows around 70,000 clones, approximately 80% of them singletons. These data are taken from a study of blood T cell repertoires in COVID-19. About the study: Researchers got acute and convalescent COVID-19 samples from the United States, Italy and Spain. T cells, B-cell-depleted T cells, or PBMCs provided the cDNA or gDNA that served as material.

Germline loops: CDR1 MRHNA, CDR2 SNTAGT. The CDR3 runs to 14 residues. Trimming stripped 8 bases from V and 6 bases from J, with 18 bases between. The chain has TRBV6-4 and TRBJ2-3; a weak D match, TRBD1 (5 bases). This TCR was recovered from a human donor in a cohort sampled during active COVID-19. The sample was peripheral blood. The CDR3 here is CASLNWQGRDTQYF. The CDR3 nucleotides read TGTGCCAGCTTGAACTGGCAGGGCAGGGATACGCAGTATTTT.